The source of this T cell receptor (beta chain) is a study of OX40 agonist ivuxolimab in advanced cancers. As for the study in general: Three patients got partial responses; one had hepatocellular carcinoma and two had cutaneous melanoma.

Blood samples were obtained at baseline, cycle 4 day 1, and cycle 7 day 1. Findings and limits, study-wide: Expanded clones tended on average to be more numerous among CD8+ T cells than CD4+.

This table comes from immunoSEQ multiplex PCR, and its TCRdb copy is limited to in-frame clones, with some not included. The sample holds approximately 49,000 clones, under 85% seen once. In the case of this clone: Its target is not known.

Per germline, CDR1 LGHNT and CDR2 FRNRAP. V gave up 1 base and J gave up 4 bases; unmatched junction bases: 9. This CDR3 contains 16 residues. The receptor comes from an adult with an advanced solid tumor such as melanoma, head and neck, liver or kidney cancer. The starting material was CD4+ or CD8+ T cells sorted from blood, obtained in a trial of the OX40 agonist ivuxolimab. The chain links TRBV12-5 to TRBJ2-5, with TRBD1 matching 7 bases. The CDR3 loop is CASGLAWTGRGETQYF. CDR3 in DNA: TGTGCTAGTGGTTTGGCTTGGACAGGTCGGGGAGAGACCCAGTACTTC.